These 6 T cell receptor beta chains came from one sample sequenced in a study of beta chain features in type 1 diabetes. The isolated RNA, all of it, was reverse transcribed, so expressed TCRB transcripts were what got sequenced. The data were produced by immunoSEQ multiplex PCR, yet TCRdb's version contains in-frame clones alone and is incomplete. The sample holds 500,000 to 700,000 clones, 15% to 18% seen once. Sequenced input: naive CD4+ T cells from blood. These receptors were collected from a man younger than 35 in good health.

This chain joins TRBV11-3 and TRBJ2-1; no definite D call. The CDR3 has 16 residues. Germline V gene lookup returns CDR1 SGHNT and CDR2 YENEEA. V lost 4 bases, J lost 2 bases, and 15 bases lay in between. The CDR3, as DNA: TGTGCCAGCAGCTCTCACTTAGCCGCTCCCTACAATGAGCAGTTCTTC. It specifies CASSSHLAAPYNEQFF.

The rearrangement uses TRBV18 and TRBJ1-2; D ambiguous. The CDR3 covers 14 residues. V was shortened by 2 bases and J by 4 bases, with 11 bases between the two germline ends. Germline CDR1 reads KGHSH; CDR2 reads LQKENI. The CDR3 DNA reads TGTGCCAGCTCACCAGCTCGGCAGTTCTATGGCTACACCTTC. It specifies CASSPARQFYGYTF.

This clone was seen ten or more times. The V and J genes are TRBV18 and TRBJ2-4, with TRBD1 as a possible D gene (6 bases). CDR1 is KGHSH, CDR2 LQKENI, per germline. CDR3 length: 13 residues. Trimming removed 3 bases at V and 4 bases at J, with 7 bases between. The CDR3 DNA sequence: TGTGCCAGCTCACCTACAGGGAAAAACATTCAGTACTTC. Protein product: CASSPTGKNIQYF.

This clone was seen more than once but under ten times. The chain combines TRBV6-5 with TRBJ1-2; possible D gene TRBD1, 6 bases. Trimming took off 0 bases at V and 4 bases at J, with 15 bases between the two ends. Germline CDR1 and CDR2: MNHEY and SVGAGI. This CDR3 is built from 16 residues. CDR3 amino acids: CASSYSRGGGGYGYTF. For the CDR3, the DNA is TGTGCCAGCAGTTACTCCCGGGGGGGCGGCGGCTATGGCTACACCTTC.

The genes are TRBV11-1 and TRBJ1-4, with D hard to call. The V and J ends lost 5 bases and 0 bases respectively, with 10 bases between them. Germline CDR1 is SGHAT and CDR2 is FQDESV (reference sequence). This CDR3 spans 15 amino acids. The CDR3 sequence is CASSPLFATNEKLFF. The DNA of the CDR3 is TGTGCCAGCAGCCCGTTATTTGCAACTAATGAAAAACTGTTTTTT.

This clone turned up a few times. This chain connects TRBV9 to TRBJ1-4; no definite D call. The CDR3 runs to 14 residues. Trimming took off 7 bases at V and 0 bases at J, with 10 bases between the two ends. Germline V gene sequence: CDR1 SGDLS, CDR2 YYNGEE. In DNA, the CDR3 is TGTGCCAGCGGGCGGGATGCAACTAATGAAAAACTGTTTTTT. It codes for CASGRDATNEKLFF.